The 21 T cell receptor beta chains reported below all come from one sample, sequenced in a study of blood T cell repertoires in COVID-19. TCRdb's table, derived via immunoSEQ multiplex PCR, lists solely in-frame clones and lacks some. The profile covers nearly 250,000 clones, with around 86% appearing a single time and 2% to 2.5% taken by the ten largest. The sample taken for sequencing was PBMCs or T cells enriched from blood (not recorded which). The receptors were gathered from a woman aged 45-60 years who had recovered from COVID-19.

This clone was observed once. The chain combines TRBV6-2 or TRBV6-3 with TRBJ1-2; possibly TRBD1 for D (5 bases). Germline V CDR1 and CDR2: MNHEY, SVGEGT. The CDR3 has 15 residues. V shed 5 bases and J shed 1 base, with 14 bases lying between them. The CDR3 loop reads CASSDNRRLNYGYTF. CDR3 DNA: TGTGCCAGCAGTGATAACAGGCGCCTTAACTATGGCTACACCTTC.

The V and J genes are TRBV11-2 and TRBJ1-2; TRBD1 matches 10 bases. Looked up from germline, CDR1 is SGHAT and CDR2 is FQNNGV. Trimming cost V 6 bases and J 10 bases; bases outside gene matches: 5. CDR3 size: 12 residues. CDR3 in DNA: TGTGCCAGCAGACCGGGACAGGGGACCTACACCTTC. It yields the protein CASRPGQGTYTF.

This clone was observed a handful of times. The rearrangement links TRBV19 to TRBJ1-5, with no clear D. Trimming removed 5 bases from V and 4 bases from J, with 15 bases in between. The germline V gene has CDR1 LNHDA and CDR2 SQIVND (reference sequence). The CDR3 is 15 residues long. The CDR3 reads CASSLTGSPNQPQHF. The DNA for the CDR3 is TGTGCCAGTAGTTTGACCGGGAGTCCAAATCAGCCCCAGCATTTT. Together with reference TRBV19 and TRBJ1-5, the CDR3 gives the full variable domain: DGGITQSPKYLFRKEGQNVTLSCEQNLNHDAMYWYRQDPGQGLRLIYYSQIVNDFQKGDIAEGYSVSREKKESFPLTVTSAQKNPTAFYLCASSLTGSPNQPQHFGDGTRLSIL.

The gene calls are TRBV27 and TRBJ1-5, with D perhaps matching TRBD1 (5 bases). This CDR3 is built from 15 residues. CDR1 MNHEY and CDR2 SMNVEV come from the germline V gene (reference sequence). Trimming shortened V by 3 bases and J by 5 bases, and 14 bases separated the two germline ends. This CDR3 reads CASSFTGPNHQPQHF. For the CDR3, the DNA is TGTGCCAGCAGTTTCACAGGCCCGAATCATCAGCCCCAGCATTTT.

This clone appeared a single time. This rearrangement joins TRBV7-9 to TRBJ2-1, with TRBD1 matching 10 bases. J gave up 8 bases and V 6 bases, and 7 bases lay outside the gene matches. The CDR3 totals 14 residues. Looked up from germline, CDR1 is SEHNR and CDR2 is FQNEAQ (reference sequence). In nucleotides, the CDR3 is TGTGCCAGCAGTGGGGACAGGGGACTGCATGAGCAGTTCTTC. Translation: CASSGDRGLHEQFF.

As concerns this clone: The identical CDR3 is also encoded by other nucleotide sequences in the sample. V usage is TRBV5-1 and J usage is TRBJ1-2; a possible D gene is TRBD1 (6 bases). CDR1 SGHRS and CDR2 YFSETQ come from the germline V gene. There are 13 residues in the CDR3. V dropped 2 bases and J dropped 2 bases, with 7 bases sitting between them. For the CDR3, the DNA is TGCGCCAGCAGCTTAGGACAGAACTATGGCTACACCTTC. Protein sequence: CASSLGQNYGYTF.

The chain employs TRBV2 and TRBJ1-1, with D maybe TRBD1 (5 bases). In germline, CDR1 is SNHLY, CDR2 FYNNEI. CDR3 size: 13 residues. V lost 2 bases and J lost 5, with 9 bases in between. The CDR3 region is CASSEQGFTEAFF. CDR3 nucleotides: TGTGCCAGCAGTGAACAGGGTTTTACTGAAGCTTTCTTT.

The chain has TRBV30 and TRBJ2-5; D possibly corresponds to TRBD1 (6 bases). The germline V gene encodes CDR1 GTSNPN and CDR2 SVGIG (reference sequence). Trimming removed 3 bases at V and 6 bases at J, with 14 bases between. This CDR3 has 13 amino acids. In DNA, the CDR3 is TGTGCCTGGAGCGGACAGTTTAAACAGACCCAGTACTTC. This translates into CAWSGQFKQTQYF.

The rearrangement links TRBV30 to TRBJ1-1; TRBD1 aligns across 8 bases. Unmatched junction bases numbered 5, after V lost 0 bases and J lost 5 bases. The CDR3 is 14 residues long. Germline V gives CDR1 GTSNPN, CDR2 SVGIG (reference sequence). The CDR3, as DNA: TGTGCCTGGAGTGTTGCAGGGGGCCGGACTGAAGCTTTCTTT. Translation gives CAWSVAGGRTEAFF.

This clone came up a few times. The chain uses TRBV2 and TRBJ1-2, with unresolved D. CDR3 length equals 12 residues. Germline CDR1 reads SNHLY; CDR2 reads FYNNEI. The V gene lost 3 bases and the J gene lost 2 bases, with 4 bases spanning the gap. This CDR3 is CASSERNYGYTF. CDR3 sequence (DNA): TGTGCCAGCAGTGAGAGGAACTATGGCTACACCTTC.

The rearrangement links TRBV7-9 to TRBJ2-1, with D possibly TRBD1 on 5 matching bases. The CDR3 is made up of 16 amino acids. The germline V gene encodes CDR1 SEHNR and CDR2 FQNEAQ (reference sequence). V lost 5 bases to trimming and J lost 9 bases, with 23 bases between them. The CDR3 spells CASSPPGLGSLSEQFF. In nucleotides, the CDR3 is TGTGCCAGCAGCCCTCCAGGGTTGGGATCCCTAAGTGAGCAGTTCTTC.

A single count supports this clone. The CDR3 bases are TGCGCCAGCAGCTTGGTAGTAGAAAACACTGAAGCTTTCTTT. This sequence encodes CASSLVVENTEAFF. The chain couples TRBV5-1 to TRBJ1-1; D uncertain. Germline V gives CDR1 SGHRS, CDR2 YFSETQ. V lost 0 bases and J 2 bases, leaving 8 bases between the germline ends. This CDR3 region has 14 residues. The whole variable domain, filled in from reference TRBV5-1 and TRBJ1-1, reads KAGVTQTPRYLIKTRGQQVTLSCSPISGHRSVSWYQQTPGQGLQFLFEYFSETQRNKGNFPGRFSGRQFSNSRSEMNVSTLELGDSALYLCASSLVVENTEAFFGQGTRLTVV.

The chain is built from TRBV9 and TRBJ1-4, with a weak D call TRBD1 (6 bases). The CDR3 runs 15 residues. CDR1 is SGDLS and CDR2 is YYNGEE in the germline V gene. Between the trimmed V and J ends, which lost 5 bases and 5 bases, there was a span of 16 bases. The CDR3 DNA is TGTGCCAGCAGTGCGTACGGGGGGCTGAATGAAAAACTGTTTTTT. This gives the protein CASSAYGGLNEKLFF.

The CDR3 region has the DNA TGCAGCGTTGAAGGGCAGCTAGCTAACTATGGCTACACCTTC. Its protein product is CSVEGQLANYGYTF. The V call is TRBV29-1, the J call TRBJ1-2; D gene uncertain. This CDR3 spans 14 amino acids. Germline V lookup: CDR1 SQVTM, CDR2 ANQGSEA. Trimming pared 1 base from V and 0 bases from J, leaving 9 bases between.

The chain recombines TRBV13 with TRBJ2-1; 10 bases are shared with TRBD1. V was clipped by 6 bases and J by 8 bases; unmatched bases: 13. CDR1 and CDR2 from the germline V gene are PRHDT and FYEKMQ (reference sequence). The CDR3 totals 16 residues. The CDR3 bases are TGTGCCAGCAGACCCCGAAGGACAGGGGGGTCCGATGAGCAGTTCTTC. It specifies CASRPRRTGGSDEQFF.

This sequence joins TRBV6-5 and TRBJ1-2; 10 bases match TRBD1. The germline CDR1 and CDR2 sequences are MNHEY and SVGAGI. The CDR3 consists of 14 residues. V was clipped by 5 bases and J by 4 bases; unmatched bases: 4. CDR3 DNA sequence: TGTGCCAGCAGTAAGGACAGGGGGACCTATGGCTACACCTTC. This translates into CASSKDRGTYGYTF.

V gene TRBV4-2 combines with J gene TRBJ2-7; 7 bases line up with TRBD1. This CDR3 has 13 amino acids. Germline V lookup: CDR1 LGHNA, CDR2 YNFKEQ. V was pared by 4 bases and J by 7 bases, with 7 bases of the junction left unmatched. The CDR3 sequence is CASSRETGWEQYF. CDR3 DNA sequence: TGTGCCAGCAGCCGAGAGACAGGGTGGGAGCAGTACTTC.

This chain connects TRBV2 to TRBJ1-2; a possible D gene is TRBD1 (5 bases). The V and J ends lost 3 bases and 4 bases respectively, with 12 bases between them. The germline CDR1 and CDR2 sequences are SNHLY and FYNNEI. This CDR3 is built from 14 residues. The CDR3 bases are TGTGCCAGCAGTGAGTTTGAAGGGGTCTATGGCTACACCTTC. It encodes CASSEFEGVYGYTF.

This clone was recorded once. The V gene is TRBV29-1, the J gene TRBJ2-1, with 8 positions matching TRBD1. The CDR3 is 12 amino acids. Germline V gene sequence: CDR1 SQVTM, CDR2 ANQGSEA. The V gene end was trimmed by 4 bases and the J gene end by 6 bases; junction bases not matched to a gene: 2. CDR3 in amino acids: CSVVGTGNEQFF. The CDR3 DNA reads TGCAGCGTTGTGGGGACAGGCAATGAGCAGTTCTTC.

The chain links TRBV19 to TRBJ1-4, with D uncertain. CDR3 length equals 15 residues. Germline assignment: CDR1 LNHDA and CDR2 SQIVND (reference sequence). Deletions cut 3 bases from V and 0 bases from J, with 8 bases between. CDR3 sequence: CASSIFRATNEKLFF. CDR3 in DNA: TGTGCCAGTAGTATCTTTAGAGCAACTAATGAAAAACTGTTTTTT.

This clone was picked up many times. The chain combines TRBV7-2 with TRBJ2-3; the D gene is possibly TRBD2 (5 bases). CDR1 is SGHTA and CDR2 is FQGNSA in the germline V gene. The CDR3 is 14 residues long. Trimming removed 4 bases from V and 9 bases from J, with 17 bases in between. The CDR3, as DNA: TGTGCCAGCAGCTATTCCCCCGATACGGGGACGCAGTATTTT. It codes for CASSYSPDTGTQYF.